The clone carrying this T cell receptor (beta chain) was observed a few times. Its antigen is undetermined. Sequenced material consisted of expressed TCRB transcripts (all of the isolated RNA was reverse transcribed). Assay: immunoSEQ multiplex PCR; the TCRdb copy retains only in-frame clones and omits some. The profile shows some 660,000 clones, around an eighth of them singletons. The CDR3 totals 11 residues. CDR1 is GTSNPN, CDR2 SVGIG, per germline (reference sequence). Trimming removed 3 bases at V and 11 bases at J, with 10 bases between. This sample stems from a study of beta chain features in type 1 diabetes. Overall study findings and caveats: Among all four CD4+ subsets, Type 1 diabetes patients had TCRB CDR3s that were moderately but significantly shorter.

The V gene is TRBV30, the J gene TRBJ1-4; D might be TRBD1 (6 bases). The sequence came from a man aged 18 to 29 with type 1 diabetes. The sequencing input was naive CD4+ T cells from blood. The CDR3 loop is CAWRDSGKLFF. The CDR3 region has the DNA TGTGCCTGGAGGGACAGCGGGAAACTGTTTTTT.